The 10 T cell receptor beta chains presented below share a single source sample, sequenced in a study of tumor-infiltrating lymphocytes in primary liver carcinoma. Production of TCR beta cDNA used approximately 0.55 ug total RNA together with a constant-region primer. Nested multiplex PCR, run for three rounds with slightly modified ARM-PCR, yielded TCR beta libraries. With TRBV1-TRBV30 forward primers and a C-beta reverse primer, the first two PCR rounds were run for approximately 10 cycles each. TCRdb re-derived calls from the multiplex PCR reads in MiXCR, one entry per CDR3 protein. The table lists 100,000 or so distinct CDR3 sequences, 55% to 80% of them singletons. Co-extraction yielded RNA and DNA from around 20-30 mg of unsorted bulk tissue. The source material was liver tumor tissue from sampling region 2. Subset meaning: tumor region T2, inferior pole. These receptors were obtained from a woman aged 60-75 years with primary liver carcinoma and hepatitis B virus infection.

The chain uses TRBV6-5 and TRBJ2-1, with a possible D match to TRBD2 (6 bases). V lost 6 bases, J lost 9 bases, and 24 bases lay in between. Germline assignment: CDR1 MNHEY and CDR2 SVGAGI. The CDR3 has 16 amino acids. This CDR3 is CASRPGVEGGLFEQFF. The CDR3 nucleotides read TGTGCCAGCAGGCCCGGCGTGGAGGGAGGTCTTTTTGAGCAGTTCTTC.

Details on this clonotype: An end of the junction differs from the germline gene, which may be a read error. The chain joins TRBV12-3 or TRBV12-4 to TRBJ2-7, with TRBD2 as a possible D gene (6 bases). This CDR3 has 12 amino acids. The CDR3 protein is CTSGRLEGEQYF. The CDR3 nucleotides read TGTACCAGCGGTCGACTGGAGGGCGAGCAGTACTTC.

Comment on this clonotype: The junction departs from the called germline gene at one end, perhaps through a read error. This rearrangement joins TRBV7-9 to TRBJ2-2; 12 nucleotides match TRBD2. The CDR3 spans 17 residues. CDR1 is SEHNR, CDR2 FQNEAQ, per germline (reference sequence). The CDR3 sequence is CAGRRETSGSTTWELFF. Here the CDR3 DNA reads TGTGCCGGCAGGCGAGAGACTAGCGGGAGCACCACCTGGGAGCTGTTTTTT.

The chain joins TRBV29-1 to TRBJ2-1, with 10 bases aligning to TRBD2. This CDR3 has 15 residues. Trimming removed 2 bases from V and 7 bases from J; junction bases left unmatched: 8. The germline V gene encodes CDR1 SQVTM and CDR2 ANQGSEA. This chain's CDR3 is CSVEWLAGEVNEQFF. The CDR3 DNA reads TGCAGCGTTGAATGGCTAGCGGGAGAGGTTAATGAGCAGTTCTTC.

V gene TRBV20-1 combines with J gene TRBJ1-5; D ambiguous. Germline CDR1 DFQATT, CDR2 SNEGSKA (reference sequence). V shed 5 bases and J shed 3 bases, with 14 bases lying between them. The CDR3 has 14 amino acids. The CDR3 bases are TGCAGTGCTCTTGGGGTCCAACTCAATCAGCCCCAGCATTTT. Residues: CSALGVQLNQPQHF.

This clonotype qualifies as medium-sized. The CDR3 DNA reads as TGTGCCAGCAGCTTAATTTGGGACATAACCCTAGCGGGCCTAGGACGCGAGCAGTACTTC. As protein: CASSLIWDITLAGLGREQYF. The gene calls are TRBV11-2 and TRBJ2-7, with 8 positions matching TRBD2. Germline loops: CDR1 SGHAT, CDR2 FQNNGV. The V gene end was trimmed by 2 bases and the J gene end by 6 bases; junction bases not matched to a gene: 24. The length of the CDR3 is 20 residues. The full variable domain, rest sourced from reference TRBV11-2 and TRBJ2-7, is EAGVAQSPRYKIIEKRQSVAFWCNPISGHATLYWYQQILGQGPKLLIQFQNNGVVDDSQLPKDRFSAERLKGVDSTLKIQPAKLEDSAVYLCASSLIWDITLAGLGREQYFGPGTRLTVT.

In regard to this clonotype: Given the absence of the conserved phenylalanine or tryptophan at the CDR3 end, a read error is likely. This chain connects TRBV6-1 to TRBJ2-6; D gene uncertain. The V and J ends lost 1 base and 4 bases respectively, with 11 bases between them. The CDR3 extends over 16 amino acids. Per germline, CDR1 MNHNS and CDR2 SASEGT. The CDR3 bases are TGTGCCAGCAGTGAAGAAGCAGGTCCAGGGGCCAACGTCCTGACTTCC. Protein sequence: CASSEEAGPGANVLTS.

This clonotype was seen only once. The conserved phenylalanine or tryptophan normally closing the CDR3 is absent here, so this likely arose from a read error. The limits of the CDR3 on the DNA are not certain, so only TCRdb's listed CDR3 is given. The chain links TRBV11-2 to TRBJ1-6; the D segment call TRBD1 is taken from the table without a DNA check. The germline gives CDR1 SGHAT, CDR2 FQNNGV. The CDR3 length equals 15 residues, ends included. CDR3 in amino acids: CASSLETGGNSPPHL.

In regard to this clonotype: The junction departs from the called germline gene at one end, perhaps through a read error. The CDR3 spells CPSSPPTGSSGANVLTF. CDR3 nucleotides: TGTCCCAGCAGCCCCCCGACAGGGAGCTCTGGGGCCAATGTCCTGACATTC. J is TRBJ2-6 and V is TRBV11-1; 7 bases fit TRBD1. Germline-derived CDR1 and CDR2 are SGHAT and FQDESV (reference sequence). The CDR3 is 17 residues long.

In the case of this clonotype: This may be a read error: a much more frequent sequence differs by one nucleotide. The gene calls are TRBV5-1 and TRBJ2-3, with D unclear. V was cut by 1 base and J by 5 bases, with 14 bases left in between. CDR3 length: 15 residues. CDR1 is SGHRS and CDR2 is YFSETQ in the germline V gene. The DNA of the CDR3 is TGCGCCAGCAGCTTGATTGGGTTCGAGGTAGATACGCAGTATTTT. This gives the protein CASSLIGFEVDTQYF.